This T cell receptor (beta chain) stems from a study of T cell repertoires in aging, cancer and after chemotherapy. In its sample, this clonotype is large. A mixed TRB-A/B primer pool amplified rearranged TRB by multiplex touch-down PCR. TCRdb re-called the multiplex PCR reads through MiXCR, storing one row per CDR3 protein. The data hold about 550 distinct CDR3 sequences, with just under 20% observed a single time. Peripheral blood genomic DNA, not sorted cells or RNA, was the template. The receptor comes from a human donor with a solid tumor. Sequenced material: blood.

The CDR3: CASSGQGSSYEQYF. In nucleotides, the CDR3 is TGTGCCAGCAGTGGACAGGGTTCCTCCTACGAGCAGTACTTC. The chain couples TRBV27 to TRBJ2-7; TRBD1 matches 8 bases. The CDR3 totals 14 residues. After removal of 5 bases from V and 0 bases from J, the junction contained 3 bases not matched to a gene. CDR1 and CDR2 (germline): MNHEY, SMNVEV (reference sequence).